Listed below are T cell receptor beta chains from one sample, sequenced in a study of metastatic and nonmetastatic thyroid tumors. TCRdb ran MiXCR on the PCR reads. The table shows tens of thousands of clones, with around 16% occurring only once. The sequenced sample consisted of blood. The receptors shown here come from a male donor with papillary thyroid cancer or a benign thyroid nodule (not recorded which). Some clones in this sample may be carry-over from other donors' samples. Both conserved end residues are part of each CDR3. A D gene is named only where the DNA matches it firmly. Part of the rows lack a size; the others show once, few, many or a class for expanded clones.

TRBV28	many	TRBJ2-1	17	.	CASLRGSGTAGRDEQFF	TGTGCCAGTTTGCGGGGATCCGGGACAGCTGGCCGGGATGAGCAGTTCTTC
TRBV7-2	many	TRBJ2-7	17	TRBD2	CASSLRGGLAGTYEQYF	TGTGCCAGCAGCCTCCGGGGTGGACTAGCGGGAACCTACGAGCAGTACTTC
TRBV11-2	many	TRBJ1-5	15	.	CASSLVEGYNQPQHF	TGTGCCAGCAGCTTAGTAGAAGGTTACAATCAGCCCCAGCATTTT
TRBV12-5	many	TRBJ2-2	17	.	CASGLQGGGANTGELFF	TGTGCTAGTGGTTTGCAGGGTGGCGGGGCGAACACCGGGGAGCTGTTTTTT
TRBV6-1	few	TRBJ2-3	15	.	CASSTEQGGTDTQYF	TGTGCCAGCAGTACGGAACAGGGGGGGACAGATACGCAGTATTTT
TRBV7-9	.	TRBJ1-6	11	.	CESSSLAPLHF	TGTGAAAGCAGCTCCTTGGCACCCCTCCACTTT
TRBV19	many	TRBJ1-2	14	.	CASSSRIEGIGYTF	TGTGCCAGTAGTTCGAGAATCGAGGGGATCGGCTACACCTTC
TRBV7-9	many	TRBJ1-2	14	.	CASSLGARAYGYTF	TGTGCCAGCAGCTTAGGCGCGAGGGCCTATGGCTACACCTTC
TRBV20-1	many	TRBJ1-4	15	.	CSAYRNSATNEKLFF	TGCAGTGCTTACAGGAATTCTGCAACTAATGAAAAACTGTTTTTT
TRBV5-1	many	TRBJ2-1	12	.	CASSPSGDEQFF	TGCGCCAGCAGCCCGTCCGGGGATGAGCAGTTCTTC
TRBV6-1	medium-sized	TRBJ2-7	15	.	CASSSGTRSDYEQYF	TGTGCCAGCAGTTCGGGGACCCGCTCGGACTACGAGCAGTACTTC
TRBV4-2	many	TRBJ2-3	14	.	CASSQSDRTDTQYF	TGTGCCAGCAGCCAAAGCGACCGCACAGATACGCAGTATTTT
TRBV19	.	TRBJ2-7	14	.	CASTAGPGAYEQYF	TGTGCCAGTACGGCAGGGCCCGGGGCGTACGAGCAGTACTTC
TRBV11-2	.	TRBJ1-1	15	TRBD1	CASSLAFLGGSEAFF	TGTGCCAGCAGCTTAGCTTTCTTAGGGGGCTCTGAAGCTTTCTTT
TRBV28	.	TRBJ1-2	15	.	CAGSSLLAVNYGYTF	TGTGCCGGCAGCAGCCTCTTGGCAGTCAACTATGGCTACACCTTC
TRBV5-8	many	TRBJ1-1	10	.	CASSPAEAFF	TGTGCCAGCAGTCCAGCTGAAGCTTTCTTT
TRBV12-3/TRBV12-4	.	TRBJ1-5	13	.	CASSPRSNQPQHF	TGTGCCAGCAGTCCCCGATCCAATCAGCCCCAGCATTTT
TRBV19	.	TRBJ1-1	11	.	CASSSGRGAFF	TGTGCCAGTAGTTCCGGACGTGGAGCTTTCTTT
TRBV20-1	many	TRBJ2-1	18	TRBD2	CSARYRWGGGRSHNEQFF	TGCAGTGCTCGATACCGGTGGGGGGGCGGGAGGTCTCACAATGAGCAGTTCTTC
TRBV13	many	TRBJ2-5	15	TRBD2	CASSPRGEFQETQYF	TGTGCCAGCAGCCCTCGGGGGGAATTCCAAGAGACCCAGTACTTC
TRBV7-6	many	TRBJ2-7	17	.	CASSLNPPRARGDEQYF	TGTGCCAGCAGCTTAAACCCGCCGAGGGCCCGTGGGGACGAGCAGTACTTC
TRBV18	many	TRBJ2-3	15	.	CASSHGGISTDTQYF	TGTGCCAGCTCTCACGGCGGGATTTCGACAGATACGCAGTATTTT
TRBV19	many	TRBJ2-1	15	.	CASNPALTSFHEQFF	TGTGCCAGTAACCCGGCCCTTACTAGTTTCCATGAGCAGTTCTTC
TRBV5-1	many	TRBJ1-1	15	.	CASSLTSVADTEAFF	TGCGCCAGCAGCCTCACATCGGTAGCGGACACTGAAGCTTTCTTT
TRBV6-4	many	TRBJ2-1	15	TRBD2	CASSEGGEGYNEQFF	TGTGCCAGCAGTGAGGGAGGGGAGGGGTACAATGAGCAGTTCTTC
TRBV6-5	many	TRBJ2-1	17	.	CASSYDAFASPYNEQFF	TGTGCCAGCAGTTACGACGCGTTCGCTTCTCCTTACAATGAGCAGTTCTTC